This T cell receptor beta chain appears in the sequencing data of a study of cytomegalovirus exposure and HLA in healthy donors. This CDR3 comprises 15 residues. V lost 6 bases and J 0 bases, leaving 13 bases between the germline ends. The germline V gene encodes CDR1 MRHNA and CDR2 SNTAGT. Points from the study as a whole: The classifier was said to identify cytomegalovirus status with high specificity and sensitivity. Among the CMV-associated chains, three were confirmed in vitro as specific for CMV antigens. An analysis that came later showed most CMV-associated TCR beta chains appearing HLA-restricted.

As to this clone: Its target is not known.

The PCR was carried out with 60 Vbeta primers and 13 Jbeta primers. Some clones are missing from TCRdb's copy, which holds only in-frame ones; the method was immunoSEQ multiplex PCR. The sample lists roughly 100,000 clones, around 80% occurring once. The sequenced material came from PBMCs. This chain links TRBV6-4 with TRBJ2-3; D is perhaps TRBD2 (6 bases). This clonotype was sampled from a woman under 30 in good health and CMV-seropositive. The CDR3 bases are TGTGCCAGCAGCATTAGCGGTACTAGCACAGATACGCAGTATTTT. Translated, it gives CASSISGTSTDTQYF.